The rows below give T cell receptor beta chains drawn from one sample of a study of T cell responses to AZD1222 COVID-19 vaccine. Data came from immunoSEQ multiplex PCR; TCRdb stores just in-frame clones and leaves some out. The profile shows about 110,000 clones, approximately 90% of them singletons. The specimen was peripheral blood, collected 28 days after the second AZD1222 dose. The source of these receptors is an adult who received the AZD1222 COVID-19 vaccine. Each CDR3 is given with its conserved first and last residue. The D gene is left open where the match is weak.

TRBV5-1,TRBJ2-2,NA,TGCGCCAGCAGCTTGGATCGGTTGCTGTCCACCGGGGAGCTGTTTTTT,CASSLDRLLSTGELFF
TRBV10-1,TRBJ1-5,NA,TGCGCCAGCAGAGAGATGGACCGACCAGATAATCAGCCCCAGCATTTT,CASREMDRPDNQPQHF
TRBV18,TRBJ2-2,NA,TGTGCCAGCTCACGGGTAGTCGGCGGGAACCGGGAGCTGTTTTTT,CASSRVVGGNRELFF
TRBV9,TRBJ1-1,NA,TGTGCCAGCAGCGTAGGCCGACGGGGGAACACTGAAGCTTTCTTT,CASSVGRRGNTEAFF
TRBV28,TRBJ1-2,TRBD1,TGTGCCAGCAGACCTTTACGACAGGGGGCGGTTCAAGGCTACACCTTC,CASRPLRQGAVQGYTF
TRBV1,TRBJ1-2,NA,TGCACCAGCAGGCACCGACAGCAACTAGGGTTC,CTSRHRQQLGF
TRBV7-7,TRBJ2-6,TRBD2,TGTGCCAGCAGCCCTTTAGCGGGACGCTCTGGGGCCAACGTCCTGACTTTC,CASSPLAGRSGANVLTF
TRBV5-1,TRBJ2-7,TRBD1,TGCGCCAGCAGCTTGCCCCGGGACAGGGGGAAGACCTACGAGCAGTACTTC,CASSLPRDRGKTYEQYF
TRBV30,TRBJ2-3,TRBD1,TGTGCCTGGAACCGGGACAGGAGCACAGATACGCAGTATTTT,CAWNRDRSTDTQYF
TRBV7-2,TRBJ1-1,NA,TGTGCCAGCAGCTTAGAAGAGCTCACTGAAGCTTTCTTT,CASSLEELTEAFF